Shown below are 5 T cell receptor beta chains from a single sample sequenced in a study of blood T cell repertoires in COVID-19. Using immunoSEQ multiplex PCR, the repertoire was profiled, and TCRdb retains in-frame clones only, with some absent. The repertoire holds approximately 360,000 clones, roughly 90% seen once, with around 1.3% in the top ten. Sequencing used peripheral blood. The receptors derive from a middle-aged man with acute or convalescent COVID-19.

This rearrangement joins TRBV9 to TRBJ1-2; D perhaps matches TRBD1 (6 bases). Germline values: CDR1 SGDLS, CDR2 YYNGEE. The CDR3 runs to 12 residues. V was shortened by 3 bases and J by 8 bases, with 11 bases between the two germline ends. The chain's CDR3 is CASSGFRGGYTF. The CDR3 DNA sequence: TGTGCCAGCAGCGGGTTCAGGGGAGGCTACACCTTC.

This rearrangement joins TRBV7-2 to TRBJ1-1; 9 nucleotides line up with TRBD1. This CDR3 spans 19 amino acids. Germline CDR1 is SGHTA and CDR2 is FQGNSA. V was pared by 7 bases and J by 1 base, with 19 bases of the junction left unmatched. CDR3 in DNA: TGTGCCAGCACCCAAAGGGGGGGAGGGACAGGGCGACCGAACACTGAAGCTTTCTTT. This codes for CASTQRGGGTGRPNTEAFF.

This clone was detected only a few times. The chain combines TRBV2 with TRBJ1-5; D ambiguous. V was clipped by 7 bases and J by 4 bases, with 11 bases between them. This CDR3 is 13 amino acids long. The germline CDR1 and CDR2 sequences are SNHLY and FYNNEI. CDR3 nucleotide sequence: TGTGCCAGCACCCGGGAAGGGAATCAGCCCCAGCATTTT. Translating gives CASTREGNQPQHF. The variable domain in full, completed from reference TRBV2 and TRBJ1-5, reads EPEVTQTPSHQVTQMGQEVILRCVPISNHLYFYWYRQILGQKVEFLVSFYNNEISEKSEIFDDQFSVERPDGSNFTLKIRSTKLEDSAMYFCASTREGNQPQHFGDGTRLSIL.

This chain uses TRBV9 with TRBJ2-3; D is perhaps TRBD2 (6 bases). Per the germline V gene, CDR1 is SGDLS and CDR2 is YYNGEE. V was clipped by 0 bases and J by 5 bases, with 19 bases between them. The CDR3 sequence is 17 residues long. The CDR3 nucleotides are TGTGCCAGCAGCGTAGGGAGCGAGGGCGGACTACAAGATACGCAGTATTTT. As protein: CASSVGSEGGLQDTQYF.

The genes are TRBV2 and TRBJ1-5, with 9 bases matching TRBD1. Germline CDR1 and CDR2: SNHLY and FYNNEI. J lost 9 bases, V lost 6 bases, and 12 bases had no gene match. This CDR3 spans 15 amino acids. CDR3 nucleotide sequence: TGTGCCAGCAGAGTGGGACAGGGCACGATCTGGCCCCAGCATTTT. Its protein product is CASRVGQGTIWPQHF.